This T cell receptor (beta chain) was recovered during a study of blood T cell repertoires in COVID-19. Across the whole study: T cells, B-cell-depleted T cells, or PBMCs provided the cDNA or gDNA that served as material.

The CDR3 is 13 amino acids. CDR1 is SGHTA, CDR2 FQGNSA, per germline. V lost 4 bases and J 6 bases, leaving 12 bases between the germline ends. Clones were sequenced by immunoSEQ multiplex PCR, and TCRdb holds only the in-frame ones, with some missing. The sample consists of some 150,000 clones, 70% to 80% of them appearing once. This chain connects TRBV7-2 to TRBJ1-1; D may be TRBD1 (5 bases). The source material was peripheral blood. This receptor was obtained from a woman between 45 and 65 years old with active or convalescent COVID-19. This CDR3 reads CASSSTDRSEAFF. The CDR3 coding sequence is TGTGCCAGCAGCTCAACTGACAGATCTGAAGCTTTCTTT.